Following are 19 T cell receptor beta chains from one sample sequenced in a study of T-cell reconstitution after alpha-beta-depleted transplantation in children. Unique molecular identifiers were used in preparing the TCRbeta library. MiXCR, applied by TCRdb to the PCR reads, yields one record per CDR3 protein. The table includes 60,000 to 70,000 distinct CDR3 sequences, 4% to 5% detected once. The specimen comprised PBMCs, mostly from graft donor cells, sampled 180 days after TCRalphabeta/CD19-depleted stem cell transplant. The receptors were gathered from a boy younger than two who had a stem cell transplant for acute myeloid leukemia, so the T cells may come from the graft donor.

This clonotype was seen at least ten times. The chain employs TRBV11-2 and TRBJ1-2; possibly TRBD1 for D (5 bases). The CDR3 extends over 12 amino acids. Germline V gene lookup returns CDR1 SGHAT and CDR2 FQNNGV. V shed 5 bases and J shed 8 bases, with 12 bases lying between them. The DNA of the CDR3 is TGTGCCAGCAGCCCGGGGGGGGTAGGCTACACCTTC. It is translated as CASSPGGVGYTF.

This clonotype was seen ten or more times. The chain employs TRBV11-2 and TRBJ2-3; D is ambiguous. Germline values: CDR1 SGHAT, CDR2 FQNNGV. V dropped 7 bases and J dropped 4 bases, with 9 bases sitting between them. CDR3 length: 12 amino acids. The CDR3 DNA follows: TGTGCCAGCACCCAGTGGTCAGATACGCAGTATTTT. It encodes CASTQWSDTQYF.

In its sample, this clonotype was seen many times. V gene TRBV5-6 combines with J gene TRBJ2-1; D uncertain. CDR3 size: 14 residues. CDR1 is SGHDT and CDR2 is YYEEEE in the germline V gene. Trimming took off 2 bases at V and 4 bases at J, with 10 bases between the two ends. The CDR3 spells CASSFDTLYNEQFF. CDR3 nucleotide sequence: TGTGCCAGCAGCTTCGACACCCTATACAATGAGCAGTTCTTC.

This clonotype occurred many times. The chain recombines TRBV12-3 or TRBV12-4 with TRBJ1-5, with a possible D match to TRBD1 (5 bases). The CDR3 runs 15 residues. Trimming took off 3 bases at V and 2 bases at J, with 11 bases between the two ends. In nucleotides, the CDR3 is TGTGCCAGCAGTTTCGGGACTGTGGGCAATCAGCCCCAGCATTTT. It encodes CASSFGTVGNQPQHF.

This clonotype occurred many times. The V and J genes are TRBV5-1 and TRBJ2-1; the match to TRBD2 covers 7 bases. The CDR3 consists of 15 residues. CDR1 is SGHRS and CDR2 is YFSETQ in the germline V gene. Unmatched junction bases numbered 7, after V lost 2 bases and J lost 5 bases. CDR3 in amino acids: CASSFLPGTNNEQFF. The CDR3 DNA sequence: TGCGCCAGCAGCTTTCTCCCCGGGACTAACAATGAGCAGTTCTTC.

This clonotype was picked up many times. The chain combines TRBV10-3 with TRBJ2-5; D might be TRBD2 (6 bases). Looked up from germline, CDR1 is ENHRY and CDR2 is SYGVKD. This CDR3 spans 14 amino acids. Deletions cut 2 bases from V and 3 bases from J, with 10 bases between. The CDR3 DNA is TGTGCCATCAGTGAGGTCTGGAGGGAAGAGACCCAGTACTTC. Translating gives CAISEVWREETQYF.

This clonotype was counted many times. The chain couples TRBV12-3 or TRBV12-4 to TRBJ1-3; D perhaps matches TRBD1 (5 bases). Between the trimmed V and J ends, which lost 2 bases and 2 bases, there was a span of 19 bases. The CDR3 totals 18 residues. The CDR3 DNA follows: TGTGCCAGCAGTTTATTTTCTTGGGGCAGAGAGCCTGGAAACACCATATATTTT. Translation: CASSLFSWGREPGNTIYF.

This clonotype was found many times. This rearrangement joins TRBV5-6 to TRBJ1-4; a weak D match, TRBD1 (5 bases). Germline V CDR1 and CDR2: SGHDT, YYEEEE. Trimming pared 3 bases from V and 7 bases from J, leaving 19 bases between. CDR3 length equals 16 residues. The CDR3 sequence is CASSSDKVAGSEKLFF. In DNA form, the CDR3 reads TGTGCCAGCAGCTCGGACAAGGTGGCAGGGAGTGAAAAACTGTTTTTT.

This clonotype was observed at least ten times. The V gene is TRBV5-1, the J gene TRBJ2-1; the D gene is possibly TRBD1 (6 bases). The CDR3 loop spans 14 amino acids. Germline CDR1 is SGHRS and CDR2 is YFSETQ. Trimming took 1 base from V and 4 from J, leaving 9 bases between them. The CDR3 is CASSLRQGYNEQFF. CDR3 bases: TGCGCCAGCAGCTTGAGGCAGGGGTACAATGAGCAGTTCTTC.

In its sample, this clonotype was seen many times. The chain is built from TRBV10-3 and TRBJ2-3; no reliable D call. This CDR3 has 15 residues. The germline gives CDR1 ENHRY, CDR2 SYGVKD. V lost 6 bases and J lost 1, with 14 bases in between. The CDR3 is CAISSSLARTDTQYF. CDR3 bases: TGTGCCATCAGCTCCTCTTTAGCCCGCACAGATACGCAGTATTTT.

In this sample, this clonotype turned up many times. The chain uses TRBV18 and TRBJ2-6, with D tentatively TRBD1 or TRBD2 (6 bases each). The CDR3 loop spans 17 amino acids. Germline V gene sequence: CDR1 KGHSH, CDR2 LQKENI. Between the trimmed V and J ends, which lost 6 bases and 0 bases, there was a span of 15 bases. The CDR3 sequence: CASSPQGTGSGANVLTF. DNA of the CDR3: TGTGCCAGCTCGCCCCAGGGGACTGGCTCTGGGGCCAACGTCCTGACTTTC.

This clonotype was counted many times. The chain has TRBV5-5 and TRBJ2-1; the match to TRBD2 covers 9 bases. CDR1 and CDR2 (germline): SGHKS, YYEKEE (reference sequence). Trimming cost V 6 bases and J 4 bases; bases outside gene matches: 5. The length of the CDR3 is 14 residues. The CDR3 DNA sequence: TGTGCCAGCAACCTAGCGGGGATTTACAATGAGCAGTTCTTC. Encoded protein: CASNLAGIYNEQFF.

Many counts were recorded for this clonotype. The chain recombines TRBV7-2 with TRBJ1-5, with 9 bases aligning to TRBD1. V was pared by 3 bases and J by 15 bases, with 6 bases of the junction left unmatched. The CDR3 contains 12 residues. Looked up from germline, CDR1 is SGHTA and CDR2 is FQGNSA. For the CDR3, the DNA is TGTGCCAGCAGCTTCGGAGGGACAGGGAGGCATTTT. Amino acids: CASSFGGTGRHF.

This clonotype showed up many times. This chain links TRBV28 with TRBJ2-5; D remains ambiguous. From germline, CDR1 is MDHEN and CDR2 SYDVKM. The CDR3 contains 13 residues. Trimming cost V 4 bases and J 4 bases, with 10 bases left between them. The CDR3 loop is CASSYRARETQYF. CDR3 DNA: TGTGCCAGCAGTTACCGGGCCCGAGAGACCCAGTACTTC.

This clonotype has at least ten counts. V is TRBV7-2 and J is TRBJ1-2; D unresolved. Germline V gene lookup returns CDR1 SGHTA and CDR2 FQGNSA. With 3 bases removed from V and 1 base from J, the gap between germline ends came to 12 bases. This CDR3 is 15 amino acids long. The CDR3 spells CASSFRAGFNYGYTF. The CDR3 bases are TGTGCCAGCAGCTTCCGGGCTGGTTTTAACTATGGCTACACCTTC.

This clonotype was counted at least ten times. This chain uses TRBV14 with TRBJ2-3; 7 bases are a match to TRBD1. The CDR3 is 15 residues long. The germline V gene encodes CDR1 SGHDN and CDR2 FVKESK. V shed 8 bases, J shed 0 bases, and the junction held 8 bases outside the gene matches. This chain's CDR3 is CASCPGTVSTDTQYF. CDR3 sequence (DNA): TGTGCCAGCTGCCCCGGGACAGTCAGCACAGATACGCAGTATTTT.

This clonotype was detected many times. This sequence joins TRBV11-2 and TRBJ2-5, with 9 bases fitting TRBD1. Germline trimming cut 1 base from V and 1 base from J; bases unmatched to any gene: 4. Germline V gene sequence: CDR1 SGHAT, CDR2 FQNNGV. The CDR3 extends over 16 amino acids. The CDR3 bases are TGTGCCAGCAGCTTAGTGGGACAGGGCGCCCAAGAGACCCAGTACTTC. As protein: CASSLVGQGAQETQYF. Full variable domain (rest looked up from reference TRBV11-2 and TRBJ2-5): EAGVAQSPRYKIIEKRQSVAFWCNPISGHATLYWYQQILGQGPKLLIQFQNNGVVDDSQLPKDRFSAERLKGVDSTLKIQPAKLEDSAVYLCASSLVGQGAQETQYFGPGTRLLVL.

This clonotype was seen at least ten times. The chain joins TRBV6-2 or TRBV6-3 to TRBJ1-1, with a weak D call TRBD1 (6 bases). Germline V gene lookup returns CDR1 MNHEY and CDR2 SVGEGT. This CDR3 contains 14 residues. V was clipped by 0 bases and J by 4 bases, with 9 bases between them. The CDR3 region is CASSYSRGGTEAFF. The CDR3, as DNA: TGTGCCAGCAGTTACTCGAGAGGGGGCACTGAAGCTTTCTTT.

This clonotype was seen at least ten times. CDR3 protein: CASSLVSGTGSPGELFF. The CDR3 coding sequence is TGTGCCAGCAGTCTCGTCTCGGGGACAGGGTCCCCCGGGGAGCTGTTTTTT. The gene calls are TRBV12-3 or TRBV12-4 and TRBJ2-2, with 9 bases fitting TRBD1. The CDR3 spans 17 residues. V shed 5 bases and J 6 bases; nucleotides not matched to a gene: 13.